This TCR beta chain was profiled in a study of T cells in Graves' hyperthyroidism and ophthalmopathy. Amplification targeted TCR beta CDR3 regions from RNA transcripts. RT-PCR in the first round (using the HTBI primer set) targeted the TCR CDR3. From the multiplex PCR reads, TCRdb called clonotypes with MiXCR, one entry per CDR3 protein. Of some 50,000 distinct CDR3 sequences in the sample, around 48% are singletons; the top ten hold roughly a tenth. This CDR3 spans 16 amino acids. Losses at the gene ends were 0 bases for V and 7 bases for J; bases not matched to a gene: 9. Looked up from germline, CDR1 is SQVTM and CDR2 is ANQGSEA.

The receptor comes from a woman in her 50s with Graves' ophthalmopathy. The source material was blood. This chain uses TRBV29-1 with TRBJ1-4; TRBD1 aligns across 9 bases. CDR3 protein: CSVEEHSETGGEKLFF. For the CDR3, the DNA is TGCAGCGTTGAAGAACACTCCGAGACAGGGGGTGAAAAACTGTTTTTT.